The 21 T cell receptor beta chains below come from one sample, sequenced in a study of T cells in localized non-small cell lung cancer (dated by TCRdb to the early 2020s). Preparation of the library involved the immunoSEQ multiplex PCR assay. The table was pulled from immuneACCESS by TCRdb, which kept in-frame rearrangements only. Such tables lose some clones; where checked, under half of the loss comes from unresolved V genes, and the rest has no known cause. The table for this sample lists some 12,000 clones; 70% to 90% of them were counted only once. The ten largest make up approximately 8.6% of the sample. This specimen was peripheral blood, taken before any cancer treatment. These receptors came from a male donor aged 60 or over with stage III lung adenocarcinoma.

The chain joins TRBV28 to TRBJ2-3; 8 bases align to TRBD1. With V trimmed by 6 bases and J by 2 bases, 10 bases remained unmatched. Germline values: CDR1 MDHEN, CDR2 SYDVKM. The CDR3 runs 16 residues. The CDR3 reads CASRQQGGLYTDTQYF. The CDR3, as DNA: TGTGCCAGCAGACAACAGGGGGGTCTTTACACAGATACGCAGTATTTT.

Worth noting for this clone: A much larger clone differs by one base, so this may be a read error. The CDR3 DNA sequence: TGCACCAGCAGAAACAGCAGGGTACCTTATAGCAATCAGCCCCAGCATTTT. Its translation is CTSRNSRVPYSNQPQHF. The rearrangement links TRBV1 to TRBJ1-5; TRBD1 is the table's D call, not checked against the DNA. TRBV1 is a known pseudogene. CDR3 size: 17 residues.

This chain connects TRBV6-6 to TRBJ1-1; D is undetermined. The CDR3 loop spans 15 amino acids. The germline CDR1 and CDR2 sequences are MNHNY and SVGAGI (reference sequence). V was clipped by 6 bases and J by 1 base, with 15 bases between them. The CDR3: CASSRVPYGNTEAFF. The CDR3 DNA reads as TGTGCCAGCAGCCGCGTCCCTTATGGGAACACTGAAGCTTTCTTT.

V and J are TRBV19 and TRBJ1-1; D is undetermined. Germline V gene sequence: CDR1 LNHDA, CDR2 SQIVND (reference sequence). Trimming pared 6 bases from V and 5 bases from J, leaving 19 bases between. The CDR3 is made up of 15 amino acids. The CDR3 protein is CASRGGTLSYTEAFF. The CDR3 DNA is TGTGCCAGTAGGGGTGGAACTCTCTCTTATACTGAAGCTTTCTTT.

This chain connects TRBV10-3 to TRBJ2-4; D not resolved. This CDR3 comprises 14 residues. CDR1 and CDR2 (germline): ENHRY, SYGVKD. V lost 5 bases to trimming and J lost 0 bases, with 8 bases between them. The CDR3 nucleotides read TGTGCCATCAGTTCTTGGTCAGCCAAAAACATTCAGTACTTC. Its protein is CAISSWSAKNIQYF.

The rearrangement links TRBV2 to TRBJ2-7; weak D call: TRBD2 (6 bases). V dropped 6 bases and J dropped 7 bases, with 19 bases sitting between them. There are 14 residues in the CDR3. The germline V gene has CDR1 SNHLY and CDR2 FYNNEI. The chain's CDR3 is CASRSPGTSREQYF. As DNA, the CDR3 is TGTGCCAGCAGGTCCCCCGGGACTTCCAGAGAGCAGTACTTC. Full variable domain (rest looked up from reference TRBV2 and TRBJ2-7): EPEVTQTPSHQVTQMGQEVILRCVPISNHLYFYWYRQILGQKVEFLVSFYNNEISEKSEIFDDQFSVERPDGSNFTLKIRSTKLEDSAMYFCASRSPGTSREQYFGPGTRLTVT.

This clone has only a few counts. The CDR3 DNA sequence: TGTGCCAGCAGCTTAGGAACTAGCGGACGCACAGATACGCAGTATTTT. Protein: CASSLGTSGRTDTQYF. V usage is TRBV11-3 and J usage is TRBJ2-3, with 8 nucleotides matching TRBD2. Germline CDR1 reads SGHNT; CDR2 reads YENEEA. J gave up 1 base and V 1 base, and 4 bases lay outside the gene matches. The CDR3 runs 16 residues. The full variable domain, in which reference TRBV11-3 and TRBJ2-3 provide the parts outside the CDR3, is EAGVVQSPRYKIIEKKQPVAFWCNPISGHNTLYWYLQNLGQGPELLIRYENEEAVDDSQLPKDRFSAERLKGVDSTLKIQPAELGDSAVYLCASSLGTSGRTDTQYFGPGTRLTVL.

The CDR3 nucleotides are TGTGCCACCAGCAGCGGAGGGCAGCCGAGGAACGAGCAGTACTTC. Translating gives CATSSGGQPRNEQYF. The V call is TRBV15, the J call TRBJ2-7, with TRBD2 as a possible D gene (6 bases). V gave up 3 bases and J gave up 5 bases, with 17 bases separating them. Germline V CDR1 and CDR2: LNHNV, YYDKDF (reference sequence). This CDR3 is built from 15 residues.

The CDR3 loop reads CASSQGSPADYTF. The DNA of the CDR3 is TGTGCCAGCAGCCAGGGGTCCCCGGCTGATTACACCTTC. The V and J genes are TRBV7-9 and TRBJ1-2, with a tentative D call TRBD1 (6 bases). CDR3 length: 13 amino acids. CDR1 and CDR2 from the germline V gene are SEHNR and FQNEAQ (reference sequence). Trimming left V 5 bases short and J 11 bases short, with 18 bases between.

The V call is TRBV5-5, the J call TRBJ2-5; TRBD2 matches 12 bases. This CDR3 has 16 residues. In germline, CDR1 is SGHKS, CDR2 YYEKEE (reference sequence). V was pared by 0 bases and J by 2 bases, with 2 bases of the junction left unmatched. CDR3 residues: CASSLALAGGQETQYF. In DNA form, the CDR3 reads TGTGCCAGCAGCTTGGCACTAGCGGGGGGTCAAGAGACCCAGTACTTC.

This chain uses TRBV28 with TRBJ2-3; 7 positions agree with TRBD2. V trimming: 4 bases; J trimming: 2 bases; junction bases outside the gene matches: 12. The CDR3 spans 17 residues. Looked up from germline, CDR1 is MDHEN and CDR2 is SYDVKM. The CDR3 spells CASSSPRAGISTDTQYF. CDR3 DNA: TGTGCCAGCAGTTCCCCACGAGCGGGGATTTCCACAGATACGCAGTATTTT.

The CDR3 region has the DNA TGTGCCAGCACCGGAGGGATTAGCGGGGGCACAGATACGCAGTATTTT. The encoded protein is CASTGGISGGTDTQYF. The chain employs TRBV5-5 and TRBJ2-3; TRBD2 matches 8 bases. The CDR3 is 16 residues long. Germline CDR1 and CDR2: SGHKS and YYEKEE (reference sequence). The J segment lost 1 base and the V segment lost 6 bases, leaving 10 bases of the junction unmatched.

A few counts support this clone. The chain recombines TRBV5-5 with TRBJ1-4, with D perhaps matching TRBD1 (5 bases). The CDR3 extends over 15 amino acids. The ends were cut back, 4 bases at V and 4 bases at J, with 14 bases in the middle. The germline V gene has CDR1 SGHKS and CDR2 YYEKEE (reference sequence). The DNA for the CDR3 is TGTGCCAGCAGCGTGCAAGGGACGGGTAATGAAAAACTGTTTTTT. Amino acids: CASSVQGTGNEKLFF.

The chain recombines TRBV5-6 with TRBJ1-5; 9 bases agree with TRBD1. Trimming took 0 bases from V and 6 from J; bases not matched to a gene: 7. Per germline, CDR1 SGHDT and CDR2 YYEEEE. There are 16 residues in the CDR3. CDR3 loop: CASSLGAGTGSQPQHF. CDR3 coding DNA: TGTGCCAGCAGCTTGGGCGCCGGGACAGGGAGTCAGCCCCAGCATTTT.

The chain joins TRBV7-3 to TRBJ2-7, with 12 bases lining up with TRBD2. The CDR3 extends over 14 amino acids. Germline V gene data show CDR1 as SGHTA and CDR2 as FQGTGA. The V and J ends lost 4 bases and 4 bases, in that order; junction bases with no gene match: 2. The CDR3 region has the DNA TGTGCCAGCAGCTCGACTAGCGGGAGTTACGAGCAGTACTTC. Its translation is CASSSTSGSYEQYF.

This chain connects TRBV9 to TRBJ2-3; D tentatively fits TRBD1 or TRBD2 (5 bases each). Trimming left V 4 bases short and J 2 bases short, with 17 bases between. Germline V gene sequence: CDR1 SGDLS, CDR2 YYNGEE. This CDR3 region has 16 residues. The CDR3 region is CASSPLTRDPTDTQYF. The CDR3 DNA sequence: TGTGCCAGCAGCCCCCTCACCCGGGACCCCACAGATACGCAGTATTTT.

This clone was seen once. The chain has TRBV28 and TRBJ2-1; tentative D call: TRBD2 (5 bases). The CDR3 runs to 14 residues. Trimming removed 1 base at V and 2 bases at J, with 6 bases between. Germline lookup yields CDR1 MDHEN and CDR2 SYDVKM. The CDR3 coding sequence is TGTGCCAGCAGTTTATCCGGGGCCTACAATGAGCAGTTCTTC. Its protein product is CASSLSGAYNEQFF.

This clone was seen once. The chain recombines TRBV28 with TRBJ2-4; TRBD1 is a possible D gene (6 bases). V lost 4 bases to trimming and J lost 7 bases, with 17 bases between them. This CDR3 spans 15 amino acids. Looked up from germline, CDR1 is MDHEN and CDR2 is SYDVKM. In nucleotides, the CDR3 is TGTGCCAGCAGTTCCCAGGGGCGGGTAGTGAACATTCAGTACTTC. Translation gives CASSSQGRVVNIQYF.

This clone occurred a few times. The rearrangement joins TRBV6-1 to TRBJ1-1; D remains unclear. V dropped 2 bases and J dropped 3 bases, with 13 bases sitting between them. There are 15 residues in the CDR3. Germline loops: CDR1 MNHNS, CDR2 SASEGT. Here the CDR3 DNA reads TGTGCCAGCAGTGAATTGATGGGCAGGTACACTGAAGCTTTCTTT. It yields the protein CASSELMGRYTEAFF.

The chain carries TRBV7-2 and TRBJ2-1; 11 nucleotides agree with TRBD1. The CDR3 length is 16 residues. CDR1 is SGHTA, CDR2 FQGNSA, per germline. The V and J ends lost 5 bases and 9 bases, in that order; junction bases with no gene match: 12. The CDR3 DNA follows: TGTGCCAGCAGCCCCGATGGACAGGGGGCAGAAATTGAGCAGTTCTTC. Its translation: CASSPDGQGAEIEQFF.

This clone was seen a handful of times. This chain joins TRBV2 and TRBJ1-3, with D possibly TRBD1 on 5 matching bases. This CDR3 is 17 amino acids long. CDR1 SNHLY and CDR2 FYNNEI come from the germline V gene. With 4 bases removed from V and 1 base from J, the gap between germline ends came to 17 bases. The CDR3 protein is CASSGGQGLSSGNTIYF. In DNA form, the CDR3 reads TGTGCCAGCAGTGGAGGGCAGGGCCTGAGTTCTGGAAACACCATATATTTT.